The T cell receptor beta chain under discussion was sequenced for a study of CD8+CD57+ T cells in acquired aplastic anemia. The overall study: The DNA of sorted CD4+ and CD8+ cells averaged 3.2 ug. Whole-study results and caveats: Between the patient and control groups, CD8+ Simpson's diversity did not differ significantly. Found in both controls and patients were fewer than 35 CD8+ CDR3 sequences.

The germline V and J ends were trimmed by 2 bases and 7 bases, with 6 bases remaining between them. This CDR3 contains 11 residues. CDR1 is SEHNR and CDR2 is FQNEAQ in the germline V gene (reference sequence). Researchers used genomic DNA as the template to profile TCR beta VDJ and CDR3. One entry per CDR3 protein results from TCRdb running MiXCR on the reads. The sample records 150,000 to 200,000 distinct CDR3 sequences, 64% being singletons. As to this clonotype: Its target is unknown.

The specimen was sorted CD4+, CD8+, or CD8+CD57+ T cells (not recorded which) from PBMCs. The chain links TRBV7-9 to TRBJ2-7; D ambiguous. This clonotype was sampled from a human donor with severe aplastic anemia or a healthy control (not recorded which). Here the CDR3 reads CASSLSAEQYF. The CDR3 coding sequence is TGTGCCAGCAGCTTATCTGCAGAGCAGTACTTC.